The 32 T cell receptor beta chains below were found in one sample sequenced in a study of regulatory T cells in long-lasting Graves disease. The authors built TCR beta libraries using iRepertoire HTBI primers and Arm-PCR of CDR3 regions. MiXCR, run by TCRdb on the multiplex PCR reads, gives a single entry per CDR3 protein. The table includes about 470,000 distinct CDR3 sequences, less than 25% detected once. Described time point: persistent/refractory GD, antithyroid drugs over 5 years with positive TRAb. RNA extracted from PBMCs served as the sequencing template. The source material was peripheral blood mononuclear cells (PBMCs), sampled when the disease was refractory, from a patient treated with antithyroid drugs. The receptor source for this set is a female donor with Graves disease.

The gene calls are TRBV12-3 or TRBV12-4 and TRBJ2-1; D ambiguous. There are 13 residues in the CDR3. The ends were cut back, 8 bases at V and 4 bases at J, with 12 bases in the middle. DNA of the CDR3: TGTGCCAGCGGCTTCGGCATATACAATGAGCAGTTCTTC. Residues: CASGFGIYNEQFF.

This clonotype occurred many times. The chain recombines TRBV11-2 with TRBJ2-7; no clear D. The CDR3 covers 13 residues. Per germline, CDR1 SGHAT and CDR2 FQNNGV. V was shortened by 1 base and J by 4 bases, with 8 bases between the two germline ends. CDR3 region: CASSLGSAYEQYF. The DNA of the CDR3 is TGTGCCAGCAGCTTAGGTTCAGCGTACGAGCAGTACTTC.

This clonotype was recorded many times. The gene calls are TRBV2 and TRBJ1-1; D is possibly TRBD1 (6 bases). V gave up 4 bases and J gave up 4 bases, with 13 bases separating them. There are 14 residues in the CDR3. From germline, CDR1 is SNHLY and CDR2 FYNNEI. In DNA form, the CDR3 reads TGTGCCAGCAGTGGGATTACAGGGATCACTGAAGCTTTCTTT. This gives the protein CASSGITGITEAFF. Together with reference TRBV2 and TRBJ1-1, the CDR3 gives the full variable domain: EPEVTQTPSHQVTQMGQEVILRCVPISNHLYFYWYRQILGQKVEFLVSFYNNEISEKSEIFDDQFSVERPDGSNFTLKIRSTKLEDSAMYFCASSGITGITEAFFGQGTRLTVV.

This clonotype appeared many times. The V call is TRBV6-1, the J call TRBJ2-7; D is possibly TRBD1 (6 bases). The V and J ends lost 6 bases and 3 bases respectively, with 15 bases between them. This CDR3 is 14 amino acids long. Germline V gene data show CDR1 as MNHNS and CDR2 as SASEGT. The CDR3 coding sequence is TGTGCCAGCAGGATACAGGGTACTTACTACGAGCAGTACTTC. Amino acids: CASRIQGTYYEQYF.

This clonotype showed up many times. The chain employs TRBV12-3 or TRBV12-4 and TRBJ2-5; 7 nucleotides align to TRBD2. The V gene end was trimmed by 7 bases and the J gene end by 4 bases; junction bases not matched to a gene: 12. This CDR3 region has 15 residues. CDR3 in amino acids: CASMGGEQFVETQYF. CDR3 sequence (DNA): TGTGCCAGCATGGGAGGGGAGCAGTTTGTAGAGACCCAGTACTTC.

The V and J genes are TRBV5-1 and TRBJ2-2, with TRBD1 identical over 8 bases. This CDR3 is 18 amino acids long. Germline CDR1 reads SGHRS; CDR2 reads YFSETQ. V lost 0 bases to trimming and J lost 3 bases; unmatched junction nucleotides: 10. For the CDR3, the DNA is TGCGCCAGCAGCTTGGGGTCATGGGGACAGGCCGACACCGGGGAGCTGTTTTTT. Translated, it gives CASSLGSWGQADTGELFF.

This clonotype was recorded a few times. This chain connects TRBV7-9 to TRBJ2-7; 10 bases agree with TRBD2. The CDR3 covers 15 residues. The ends lost 5 bases at V and 0 bases at J; junction bases unmatched: 4. The V gene's germline CDR1 is SEHNR and CDR2 FQNEAQ (reference sequence). CDR3 coding DNA: TGTGCCAGCAGCCGCCTAGCGGGGGACTCCTACGAGCAGTACTTC. Amino acid sequence: CASSRLAGDSYEQYF. Full variable domain (outside the CDR3, taken from reference TRBV7-9 and TRBJ2-7): DTGVSQNPRHKITKRGQNVTFRCDPISEHNRLYWYRQTLGQGPEFLTYFQNEAQLEKSRLLSDRFSAERPKGSFSTLEIQRTEQGDSAMYLCASSRLAGDSYEQYFGPGTRLTVT.

Comments on this clonotype: Being one base from a much bigger clone, this may be a read error. The V call is TRBV28, the J call TRBJ2-5; the match to TRBD2 covers 11 bases. V gave up 5 bases and J gave up 2 bases; unmatched junction bases: 10. This CDR3 comprises 17 residues. Per germline, CDR1 MDHEN and CDR2 SYDVKM. CDR3 in amino acids: CASSLPTSGTIQETQYF. The DNA of the CDR3 is TGTGCCAGCAGTCTCCCGACTAGCGGGACTATACAAGAGACCCAGTACTTC.

V usage is TRBV28 and J usage is TRBJ2-1, with D possibly matching TRBD2 (5 bases). V shed 4 bases and J shed 2 bases, with 15 bases lying between them. Per germline, CDR1 MDHEN and CDR2 SYDVKM. There are 16 residues in the CDR3. CDR3 coding DNA: TGTGCCAGCAGTTCCCGACTAACCCATCCCTACAATGAGCAGTTCTTC. Its translation: CASSSRLTHPYNEQFF.

Remarks on this clonotype: One end of the junction is discordant with germline, which a read error may explain. The V gene is TRBV5-4, the J gene TRBJ2-6, with D perhaps assigned TRBD1 or TRBD2 (5 bases each). Germline V gene data show CDR1 as SGHNT and CDR2 as YYREEE (reference sequence). The CDR3 is 17 residues long. The CDR3 sequence: CTSSLPGRVSGANVLTF. The CDR3 coding sequence is TGTACCAGCAGCTTACCGGGACGGGTCTCTGGGGCCAACGTCCTGACTTTC.

The rearrangement links TRBV20-1 to TRBJ2-2; D not certain. Germline CDR1 DFQATT, CDR2 SNEGSKA (reference sequence). The length of the CDR3 is 13 residues. The V end was cut by 4 bases, the J end by 0 bases, with 6 bases between. The CDR3 spells CSATNPNTGELFF. In DNA form, the CDR3 reads TGCAGTGCTACTAATCCGAACACCGGGGAGCTGTTTTTT.

J is TRBJ2-3 and V is TRBV24-1; TRBD2 matches at 12 bases. This CDR3 is built from 16 residues. Per germline, CDR1 KGHDR and CDR2 SFDVKD. The trim removed 4 bases at V and 2 bases at J, leaving 3 bases unmatched. CDR3 sequence (DNA): TGTGCCACCAGTGACCGACTAGCGGGAGACACAGATACGCAGTATTTT. Amino acids: CATSDRLAGDTDTQYF.

About this clonotype itself: A read error may explain this, as a much larger clone is one base away. The chain's CDR3 is CASSFQARTAQETRYF. The DNA of the CDR3 is TGTGCCAGCAGTTTCCAGGCGAGGACAGCCCAAGAGACCCGGTACTTC. The rearrangement uses TRBV12-3 or TRBV12-4 and TRBJ2-4, with D maybe TRBD1 (6 bases). This CDR3 region has 16 residues. Trimming cost V 3 bases and J 15 bases, with 27 bases left between them.

Concerning this clonotype itself: A single base separates this from a much larger clone, so it may be a read error. The chain combines TRBV27 with TRBJ1-2; 11 bases agree with TRBD1. Germline CDR1 is MNHEY and CDR2 is SMNVEV (reference sequence). V lost 8 bases to trimming and J lost 3 bases; unmatched junction nucleotides: 11. The CDR3 sequence is 16 residues long. Here the CDR3 reads CASHGPDRGLDYGYTF. The CDR3 region has the DNA TGTGCCAGCCACGGACCGGACAGGGGGCTTGACTATGGCTACACCTTC.

There are many counts of this clonotype. The gene calls are TRBV6-5 and TRBJ2-2, with D perhaps TRBD1 or TRBD2 (5 bases each). Germline CDR1 MNHEY, CDR2 SVGAGI. The CDR3 consists of 16 residues. Trimming removed 2 bases from V and 0 bases from J, with 10 bases in between. In DNA form, the CDR3 reads TGTGCCAGCAGTTACGGGGACGGACCGAACACCGGGGAGCTGTTTTTT. Protein: CASSYGDGPNTGELFF.

V gene TRBV30 combines with J gene TRBJ2-1; D is unresolved. CDR3 length: 14 amino acids. Trimming cost V 0 bases and J 5 bases, with 11 bases left between them. Germline values: CDR1 GTSNPN, CDR2 SVGIG (reference sequence). The chain's CDR3 is CAWSVQGLDNEQFF. CDR3 sequence (DNA): TGTGCCTGGAGTGTACAAGGGTTAGACAATGAGCAGTTCTTC.

This chain links TRBV20-1 with TRBJ2-1, with 14 nucleotides matching TRBD2. This CDR3 has 20 residues. V was pared by 1 base and J by 0 bases, with 11 bases of the junction left unmatched. Per the germline V gene, CDR1 is DFQATT and CDR2 is SNEGSKA (reference sequence). CDR3 sequence reads: CSARVAWGLAGEGSYNEQFF. DNA of the CDR3: TGCAGTGCTAGAGTAGCTTGGGGACTAGCGGGAGAAGGCTCCTACAATGAGCAGTTCTTC.

This clonotype was counted many times. The CDR3 sequence: CASSVSGELFF. The CDR3 coding sequence is TGTGCCAGCAGCGTATCGGGGGAGCTGTTTTTT. V gene TRBV3-1 combines with J gene TRBJ2-2; D is undetermined. Looked up from germline, CDR1 is LGHDT and CDR2 is YNNKEL (reference sequence). The CDR3 has 11 residues. V shed 5 bases and J shed 8 bases, with 6 bases lying between them. Drawing the rest from reference TRBV3-1 and TRBJ2-2, the complete variable domain is DTAVSQTPKYLVTQMGNDKSIKCEQNLGHDTMYWYKQDSKKFLKIMFSYNNKELIINETVPNRFSPKSPDKAHLNLHINSLELGDSAVYFCASSVSGELFFGEGSRLTVL.

On this clonotype itself: This clone may be a read error of a much larger clone one base away. The V gene is TRBV6-2 or TRBV6-3, the J gene TRBJ1-5; D call uncertain. The CDR3 has 13 residues. The V gene's germline CDR1 is MNHEY and CDR2 SVGEGT. This CDR3 reads CASSQIGDQPQRF. The CDR3 bases are TGTGCCAGCAGTCAAATCGGGGATCAGCCCCAGCGTTTT.

Notes on this clonotype: A much bigger clone sits one base away, suggesting this may be a read error. This rearrangement joins TRBV28 to TRBJ1-5, with TRBD1 as a possible D gene (5 bases). Germline V lookup: CDR1 MDHEN, CDR2 SYDVKM. CDR3 length: 17 residues. CDR3: CASSLLIGREPNQPRHF. CDR3 DNA sequence: TGTGCCAGCAGTTTATTAATTGGCAGGGAACCCAATCAGCCCCGGCATTTT.

This clonotype was seen ten or more times. This chain uses TRBV10-2 with TRBJ1-1; D is perhaps TRBD1 (5 bases). The germline CDR1 and CDR2 sequences are WSHSY and SAAADI. CDR3 length: 12 residues. V lost 7 bases and J lost 4, with 10 bases in between. The CDR3 region is CASIAGFTEAFF. CDR3 coding DNA: TGCGCCAGCATAGCAGGGTTCACTGAAGCTTTCTTT.

This clonotype was counted only a few times. The chain links TRBV6-2 or TRBV6-3 to TRBJ2-2; 8 bases fit TRBD2. The CDR3 runs to 16 residues. Germline lookup yields CDR1 MNHEY and CDR2 SVGEGT. J lost 0 bases, V lost 6 bases, and 6 bases had no gene match. CDR3 bases: TGTGCCAGCAGAGCCCGGGAGGGCTCGAACACCGGGGAGCTGTTTTTT. As protein: CASRAREGSNTGELFF.

This clonotype was observed many times. The chain employs TRBV20-1 and TRBJ2-5; 14 bases fit TRBD2. The CDR3 runs to 14 residues. Germline values: CDR1 DFQATT, CDR2 SNEGSKA (reference sequence). Trimming cost V 3 bases and J 9 bases; bases outside gene matches: 6. CDR3: CSARGLAGVLAQYF. As DNA, the CDR3 is TGCAGTGCTAGGGGACTAGCGGGAGTTTTGGCCCAGTACTTC.

This clonotype was detected a few times. This sequence joins TRBV5-6 and TRBJ2-5; D not certain. V dropped 5 bases and J dropped 7 bases, with 15 bases sitting between them. The V gene's germline CDR1 is SGHDT and CDR2 YYEEEE. This CDR3 has 13 amino acids. Here the CDR3 reads CASSYVRGRTQYF. The DNA of the CDR3 is TGTGCCAGCAGTTATGTCCGAGGCCGGACCCAGTACTTC.

The chain carries TRBV19 and TRBJ2-5; D is unclear. V lost 6 bases and J lost 5, with 13 bases in between. The CDR3 spans 13 residues. Germline V gives CDR1 LNHDA, CDR2 SQIVND (reference sequence). The CDR3 bases are TGTGCCAGTAGCGTCATCTACAAGGAGACCCAGTACTTC. Translating gives CASSVIYKETQYF. Based on the CDR3 plus reference TRBV19 and TRBJ2-5, the full variable domain is DGGITQSPKYLFRKEGQNVTLSCEQNLNHDAMYWYRQDPGQGLRLIYYSQIVNDFQKGDIAEGYSVSREKKESFPLTVTSAQKNPTAFYLCASSVIYKETQYFGPGTRLLVL.

This clonotype was seen many times. This sequence joins TRBV6-1 and TRBJ1-2, with a tentative D call TRBD1 (5 bases). CDR3 length: 14 residues. With 4 bases removed from V and 6 bases from J, the gap between germline ends came to 15 bases. CDR1 MNHNS and CDR2 SASEGT come from the germline V gene. The CDR3 spells CASSAITGVNGYTF. CDR3 in DNA: TGTGCCAGCAGTGCAATAACAGGAGTCAATGGCTACACCTTC.

The sample holds many counts of this clonotype. The rearrangement uses TRBV3-1 and TRBJ2-7; D is undetermined. CDR3 length: 11 amino acids. Germline V CDR1 and CDR2: LGHDT, YNNKEL (reference sequence). V lost 5 bases and J lost 7, with 9 bases in between. This CDR3 is CASSDFGEQYF. The CDR3 region has the DNA TGTGCCAGCAGCGACTTCGGGGAGCAGTACTTC.

This clonotype was picked up many times. This chain connects TRBV27 to TRBJ2-7; 7 bases match TRBD1. The V gene's germline CDR1 is MNHEY and CDR2 SMNVEV (reference sequence). Trimming cost V 5 bases and J 3 bases; bases outside gene matches: 7. The CDR3 has 14 residues. This chain's CDR3 is CASSLQGTLYEQYF. Written as DNA, the CDR3 is TGTGCCAGCAGTCTACAGGGGACACTCTACGAGCAGTACTTC.

This clonotype was detected a few times. This chain connects TRBV20-1 to TRBJ1-3; D remains ambiguous. V was shortened by 0 bases and J by 11 bases, with 8 bases between the two germline ends. The CDR3 runs 11 residues. Germline loops: CDR1 DFQATT, CDR2 SNEGSKA (reference sequence). This chain's CDR3 is CSARDRAAIYF. The CDR3 DNA sequence: TGCAGTGCTAGAGATAGAGCTGCCATATATTTT.

The sample holds many counts of this clonotype. The gene calls are TRBV12-5 and TRBJ2-5; 8 nucleotides agree with TRBD2. Germline-derived CDR1 and CDR2 are LGHNT and FRNRAP. The CDR3 is 17 amino acids. V shed 7 bases, J shed 1 base, and the junction held 14 bases outside the gene matches. CDR3 protein: CASVFPQTSDGQETQYF. The CDR3 DNA reads as TGTGCTAGTGTCTTTCCCCAGACTAGCGATGGCCAAGAGACCCAGTACTTC. Full variable domain (remainder filled in from reference TRBV12-5 and TRBJ2-5): DARVTQTPRHKVTEMGQEVTMRCQPILGHNTVFWYRQTMMQGLELLAYFRNRAPLDDSGMPKDRFSAEMPDATLATLKIQPSEPRDSAVYFCASVFPQTSDGQETQYFGPGTRLLVL.

This sequence joins TRBV4-2 and TRBJ2-7; 8 bases align to TRBD2. Trimming removed 4 bases from V and 4 bases from J; junction bases left unmatched: 9. There are 15 residues in the CDR3. Germline CDR1 is LGHNA and CDR2 is YNFKEQ. The CDR3 DNA sequence: TGTGCCAGCAGCCTCCAGAGCGGGAGTGCTTACGAGCAGTACTTC. Translating gives CASSLQSGSAYEQYF.

V and J are TRBV19 and TRBJ1-1; D remains ambiguous. There are 13 residues in the CDR3. The ends were cut back, 5 bases at V and 6 bases at J, with 13 bases in the middle. Looked up from germline, CDR1 is LNHDA and CDR2 is SQIVND (reference sequence). The CDR3 is CASSLYWAAEAFF. In nucleotides, the CDR3 is TGTGCCAGTAGTCTCTACTGGGCAGCTGAAGCTTTCTTT.